This TCR beta chain was obtained from a study of post-analysis software for immune sequencing data. The wider study: Secondary progressive, relapsing-remitting and progressive-relapsing multiple sclerosis were among the included disease courses.

Notes on the study in general: Strong co-clustering by F measure linked samples that shared a preparation batch. Comparison of patients with controls showed five TRBV segments more frequent in patients, TRBV5-6, TRBV5-1 and TRBV20-1 among them. People with multiple sclerosis had a significantly lower normalized Chao1 diversity than controls did.

The CDR3 loop spans 14 amino acids. Germline V gene data show CDR1 as DFQATT and CDR2 as SNEGSKA (reference sequence). V dropped 5 bases and J dropped 3 bases, with 16 bases sitting between them. As regards this clonotype: What it binds is not known.

Unique molecular identifiers had been added to the TCR beta cDNA libraries. Researchers reported 550,000 or so cDNA molecules coming from approximately 1 to 10 million T cells. TCRdb redid the calling of the PCR reads with MiXCR, one entry per CDR3 protein. Altogether around 400,000 distinct CDR3 sequences are present, about 39% being singletons, with the ten largest covering 7.6%. This receptor was obtained from a girl aged 2-9 years with multiple sclerosis. The genes are TRBV20-1 and TRBJ1-2; possibly TRBD1 for D (5 bases). Source material: blood. This CDR3 is CSAPTLGGDYGYTF. DNA for the CDR3: TGCAGTGCTCCGACACTTGGAGGGGACTATGGCTACACCTTC.